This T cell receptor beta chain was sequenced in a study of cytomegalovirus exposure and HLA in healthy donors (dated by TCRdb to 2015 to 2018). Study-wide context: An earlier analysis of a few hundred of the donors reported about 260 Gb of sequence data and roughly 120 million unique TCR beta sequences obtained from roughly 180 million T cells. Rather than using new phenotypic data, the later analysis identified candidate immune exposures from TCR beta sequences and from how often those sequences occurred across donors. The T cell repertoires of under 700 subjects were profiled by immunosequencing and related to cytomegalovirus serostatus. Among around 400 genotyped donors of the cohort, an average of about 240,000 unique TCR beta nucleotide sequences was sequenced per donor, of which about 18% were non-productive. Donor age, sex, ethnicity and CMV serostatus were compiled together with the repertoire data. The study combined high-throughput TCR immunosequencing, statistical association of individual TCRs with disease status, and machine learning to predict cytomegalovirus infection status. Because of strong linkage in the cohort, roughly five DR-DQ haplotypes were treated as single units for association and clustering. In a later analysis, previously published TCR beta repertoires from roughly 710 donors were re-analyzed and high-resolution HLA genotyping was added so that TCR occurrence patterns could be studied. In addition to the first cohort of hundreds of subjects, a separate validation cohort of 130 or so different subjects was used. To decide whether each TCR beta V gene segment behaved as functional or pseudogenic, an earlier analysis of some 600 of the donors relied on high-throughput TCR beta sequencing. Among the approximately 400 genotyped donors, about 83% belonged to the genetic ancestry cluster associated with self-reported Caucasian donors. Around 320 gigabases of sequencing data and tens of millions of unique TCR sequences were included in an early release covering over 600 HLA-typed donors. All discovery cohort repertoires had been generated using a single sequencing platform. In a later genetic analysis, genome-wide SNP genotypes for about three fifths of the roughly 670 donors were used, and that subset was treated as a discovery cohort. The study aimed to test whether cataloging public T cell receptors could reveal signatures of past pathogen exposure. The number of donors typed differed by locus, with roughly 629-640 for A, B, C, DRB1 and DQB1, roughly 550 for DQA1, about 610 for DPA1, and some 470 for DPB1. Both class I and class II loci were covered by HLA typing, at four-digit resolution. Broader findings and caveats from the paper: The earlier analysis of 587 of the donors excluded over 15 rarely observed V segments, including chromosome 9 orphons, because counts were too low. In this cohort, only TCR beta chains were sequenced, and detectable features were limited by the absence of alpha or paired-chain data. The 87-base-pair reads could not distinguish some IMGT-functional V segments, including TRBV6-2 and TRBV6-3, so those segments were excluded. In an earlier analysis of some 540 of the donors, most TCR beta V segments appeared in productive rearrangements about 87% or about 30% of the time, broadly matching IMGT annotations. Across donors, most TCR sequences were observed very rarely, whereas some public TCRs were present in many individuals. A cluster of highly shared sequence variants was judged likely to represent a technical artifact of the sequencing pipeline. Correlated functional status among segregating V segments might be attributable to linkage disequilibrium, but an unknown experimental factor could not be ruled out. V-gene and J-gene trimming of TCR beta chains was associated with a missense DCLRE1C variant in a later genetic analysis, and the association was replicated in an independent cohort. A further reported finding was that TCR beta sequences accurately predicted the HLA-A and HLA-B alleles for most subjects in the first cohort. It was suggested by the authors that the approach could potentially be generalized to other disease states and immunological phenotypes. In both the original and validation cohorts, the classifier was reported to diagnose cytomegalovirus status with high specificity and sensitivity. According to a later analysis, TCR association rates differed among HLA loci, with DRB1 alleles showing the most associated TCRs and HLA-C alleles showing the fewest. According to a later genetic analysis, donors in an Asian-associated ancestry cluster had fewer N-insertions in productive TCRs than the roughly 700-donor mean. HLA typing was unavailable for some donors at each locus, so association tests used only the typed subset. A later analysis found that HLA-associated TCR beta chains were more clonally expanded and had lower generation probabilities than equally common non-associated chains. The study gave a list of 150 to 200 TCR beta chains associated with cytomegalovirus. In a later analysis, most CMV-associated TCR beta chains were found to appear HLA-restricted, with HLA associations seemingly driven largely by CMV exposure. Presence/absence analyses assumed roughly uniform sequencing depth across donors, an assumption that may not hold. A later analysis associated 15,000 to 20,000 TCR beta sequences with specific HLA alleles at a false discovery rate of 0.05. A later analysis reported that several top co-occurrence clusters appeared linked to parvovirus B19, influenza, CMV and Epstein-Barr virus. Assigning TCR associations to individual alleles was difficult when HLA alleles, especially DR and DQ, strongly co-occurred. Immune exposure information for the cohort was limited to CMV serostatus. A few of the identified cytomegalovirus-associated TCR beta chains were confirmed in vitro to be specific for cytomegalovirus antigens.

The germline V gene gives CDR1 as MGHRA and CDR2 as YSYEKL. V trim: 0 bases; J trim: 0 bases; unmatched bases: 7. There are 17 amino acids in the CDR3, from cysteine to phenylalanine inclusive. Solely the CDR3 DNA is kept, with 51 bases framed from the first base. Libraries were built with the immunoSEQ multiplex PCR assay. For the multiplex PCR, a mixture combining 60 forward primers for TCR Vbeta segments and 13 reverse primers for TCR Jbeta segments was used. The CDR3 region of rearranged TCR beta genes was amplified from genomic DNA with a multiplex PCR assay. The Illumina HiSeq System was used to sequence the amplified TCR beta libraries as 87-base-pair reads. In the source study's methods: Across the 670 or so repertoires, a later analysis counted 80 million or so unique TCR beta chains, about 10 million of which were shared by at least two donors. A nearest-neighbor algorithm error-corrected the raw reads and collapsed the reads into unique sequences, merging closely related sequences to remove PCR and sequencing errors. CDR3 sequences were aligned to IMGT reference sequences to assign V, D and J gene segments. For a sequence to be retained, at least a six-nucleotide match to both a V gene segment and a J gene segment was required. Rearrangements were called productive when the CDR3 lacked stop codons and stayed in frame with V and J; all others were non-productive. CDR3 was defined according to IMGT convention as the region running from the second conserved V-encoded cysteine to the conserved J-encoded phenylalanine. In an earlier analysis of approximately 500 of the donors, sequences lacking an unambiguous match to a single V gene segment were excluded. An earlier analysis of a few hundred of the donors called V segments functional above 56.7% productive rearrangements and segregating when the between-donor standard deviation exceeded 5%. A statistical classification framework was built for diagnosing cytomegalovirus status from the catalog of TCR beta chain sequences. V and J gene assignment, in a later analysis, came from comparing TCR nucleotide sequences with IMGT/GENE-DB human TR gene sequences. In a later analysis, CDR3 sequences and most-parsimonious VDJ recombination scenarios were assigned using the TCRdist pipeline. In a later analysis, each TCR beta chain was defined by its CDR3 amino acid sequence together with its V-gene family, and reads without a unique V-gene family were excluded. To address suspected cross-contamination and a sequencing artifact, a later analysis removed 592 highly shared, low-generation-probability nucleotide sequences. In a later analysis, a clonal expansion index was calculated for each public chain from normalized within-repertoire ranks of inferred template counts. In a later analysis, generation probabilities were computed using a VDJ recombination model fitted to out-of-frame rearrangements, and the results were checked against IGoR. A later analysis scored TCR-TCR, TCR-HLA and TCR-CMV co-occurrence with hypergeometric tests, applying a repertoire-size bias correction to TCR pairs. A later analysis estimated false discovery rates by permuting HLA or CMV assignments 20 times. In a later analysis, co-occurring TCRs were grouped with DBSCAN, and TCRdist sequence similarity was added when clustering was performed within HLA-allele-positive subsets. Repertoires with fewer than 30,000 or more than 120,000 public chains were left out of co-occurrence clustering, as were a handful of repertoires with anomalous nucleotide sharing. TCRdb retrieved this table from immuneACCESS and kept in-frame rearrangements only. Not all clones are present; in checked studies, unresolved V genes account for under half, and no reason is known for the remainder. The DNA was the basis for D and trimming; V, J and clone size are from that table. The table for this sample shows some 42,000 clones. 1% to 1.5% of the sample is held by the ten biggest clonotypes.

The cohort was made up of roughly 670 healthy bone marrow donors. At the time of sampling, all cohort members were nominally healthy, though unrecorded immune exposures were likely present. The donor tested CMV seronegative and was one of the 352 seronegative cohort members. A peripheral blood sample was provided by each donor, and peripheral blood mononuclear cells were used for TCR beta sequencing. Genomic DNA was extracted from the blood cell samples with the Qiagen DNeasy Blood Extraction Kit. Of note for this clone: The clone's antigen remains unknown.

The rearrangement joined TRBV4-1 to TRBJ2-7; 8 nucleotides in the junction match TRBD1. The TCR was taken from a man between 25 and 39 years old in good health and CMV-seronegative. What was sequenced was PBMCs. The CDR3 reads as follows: CASSQDRGRVFSYEQYF. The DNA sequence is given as TGCGCCAGCAGCCAAGACAGGGGGCGGGTCTTCTCCTACGAGCAGTACTTC.